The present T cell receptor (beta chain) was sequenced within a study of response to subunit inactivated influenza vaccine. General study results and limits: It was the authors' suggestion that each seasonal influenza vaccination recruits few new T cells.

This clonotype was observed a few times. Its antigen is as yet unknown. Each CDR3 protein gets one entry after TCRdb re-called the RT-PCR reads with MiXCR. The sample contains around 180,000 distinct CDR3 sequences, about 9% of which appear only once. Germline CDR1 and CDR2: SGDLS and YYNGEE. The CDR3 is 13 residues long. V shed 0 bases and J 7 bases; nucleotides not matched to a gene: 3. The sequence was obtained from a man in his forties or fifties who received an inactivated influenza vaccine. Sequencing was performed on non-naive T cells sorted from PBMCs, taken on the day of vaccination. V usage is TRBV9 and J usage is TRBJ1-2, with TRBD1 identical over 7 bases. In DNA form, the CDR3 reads TGTGCCAGCAGCGTAGAGGGGGCCGGTGGCTACACCTTC. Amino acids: CASSVEGAGGYTF.